This T cell receptor beta chain was captured by sequencing in a study of T cell changes during pregnancy in multiple sclerosis. Germline V lookup: CDR1 SGHDN, CDR2 FVKESK. The junction had 10 bases not matched to a gene; V was cut back by 1 base and J by 6 bases. The CDR3 runs 16 residues. The data were produced by immunoSEQ multiplex PCR, yet TCRdb's version contains in-frame clones alone and is incomplete. Among tens of thousands of clones, roughly 90% were seen once, and the ten largest hold less than 2.5%. This TCR was recovered from a female donor with multiple sclerosis, enrolled in a pregnancy study. Sequences were derived from peripheral blood, sampled in the first trimester of pregnancy. The genes are TRBV14 and TRBJ2-7; 9 bases fit TRBD2. This CDR3 reads CASSQVASGTLGEQYF. The CDR3 coding sequence is TGTGCCAGCAGCCAAGTGGCTAGCGGGACCCTGGGCGAGCAGTACTTC.